This entry is about one TCR beta chain. CDR1 and CDR2 (germline): LNHDA, SQIVND (reference sequence). The CDR3 runs 15 residues. Trimming left V 4 bases short and J 0 bases short, with 10 bases between. This sample was taken from a study of control samples from healthy donors and cancer patients. This table comes from immunoSEQ multiplex PCR, and its TCRdb copy is limited to in-frame clones, with some not included. The repertoire holds some 40,000 clones, with roughly 94% as singletons. This clonotype was sampled from a man aged 60-69 years in good health. Sequenced material: blood. The chain carries TRBV19 and TRBJ1-3; a weak D match, TRBD1 (6 bases). The CDR3 region is CASSSRGSSGNTIYF. CDR3 sequence (DNA): TGTGCCAGTAGTAGCAGGGGAAGCTCTGGAAACACCATATATTTT.